This T cell receptor beta chain was found in a study of blood T cell repertoires in COVID-19 (TCRdb year 2020). Turning to the overall study: Collaborator samples came from the United States, Italy and Spain and covered acute and convalescent phases of COVID-19. The prospective study material was composed of cDNA or gDNA derived from T cells, B-cell-depleted T cells, or PBMCs. The dataset comprised deeply sampled blood TCRbeta repertoires from subjects exposed to, actively infected with, or recovered from COVID-19. The repertoires were released in a freely available public database intended as a resource for research on the immune response to SARS-CoV-2. The samples were drawn from two sources: the first 160 participants of the ongoing ImmuneRACE study, and 1,000 to 1,500 subjects contributed by 6 global collaborators. Nearly every sample came with metadata listing a de-identified subject ID, COVID-19 status, age in years and sex. Where available, HLA class I and class II types were obtained from metadata supplied by the sample provider rather than from assay-based typing.

Note on this clone: The antigen this receptor binds is unknown. The record has no base qualities; no much larger clone is one base away.

Clipping removes 3 bases from V and 4 bases from J, with 1 as the unmatched junction base count. Based on the germline V gene (reference sequence), the CDR1 and CDR2 sequences are MNHEY and SMNVEV. From the cysteine up to the phenylalanine, the CDR3 has a length of 16 residues. Of the read, only the CDR3 DNA is kept; its 48 bases are in frame from base 1. The immunoSEQ Assay, a bias-controlled multiplex PCR, was used to amplify TCRbeta CDR3 regions from genomic DNA. Per the authors' processing: Within the assay, amplification of reference gene primers was used to estimate how many nucleated cells each sample contained. Sequence reads were collapsed and filtered to measure the absolute abundance of every unique TCRbeta CDR3 rearrangement. For each sample, productive Simpson clonality was calculated by taking the square root of Simpson's diversity index across productive rearrangements. In its TCRdb copy, this immuneACCESS table keeps in-frame sequences only and misses some clones. Where compared with another copy, unresolved V genes explain less than half of these, and the others have no known cause. V and J calls and clone size follow that table, whereas D and trimming were derived from the DNA. The sample has under 40,000 clones on record, just under 95% of them singletons. In total, the top ten clones hold around 4% of the sample.

Whole blood was collected in K2EDTA tubes by collaborating institutions according to the institutions' own protocols. For TCRbeta analysis, collaborator samples were shipped as frozen whole blood, as isolated PBMCs, or as DNA extracted from either sample type. What the authors observed across the whole study: The amount of clinical and demographic metadata varied by source and participant and was provided uncurated.

The receptor comes from a human donor with active COVID-19. The donor label of this sample is uncertain. Sequences were obtained from peripheral blood. The chain is made from TRBV27 and TRBJ2-2; TRBD2 agrees with 14 junctional bases. CDR3 protein: CASSLTSGRATGELFF. The DNA sequence is given as TGTGCCAGCAGTTTGACTAGCGGGAGGGCCACCGGGGAGCTGTTTTTT.